The present TCR beta chain was sequenced within a study of sequential checkpoint blockade in melanoma. Looking at the study overall: Randomization was 1:1 between first-line nivolumab→ipilimumab and ipilimumab→nivolumab. Each arm's sequence ended with maintenance nivolumab.

Treatment defined: randomized to nivolumab then ipilimumab (arm A) or the reverse (arm B). There are 16 residues in the CDR3. The V gene end was trimmed by 0 bases and the J gene end by 2 bases; junction bases not matched to a gene: 1. Per germline, CDR1 SGDLS and CDR2 YYNGEE. Data came from immunoSEQ multiplex PCR; TCRdb stores just in-frame clones and leaves some out. Here the sample spans about 10,000 clones, roughly 73% being singletons. The sequence came from a human donor with melanoma. The chain has TRBV9 and TRBJ2-3, with TRBD2 matching over 12 bases. The specimen comprised CD8+ T cells sorted from blood (inferred from file names), sampled from a patient given nivolumab and ipilimumab in sequence. This CDR3 reads CASSVASGRATDTQYF. In DNA form, the CDR3 reads TGTGCCAGCAGCGTAGCTAGCGGGAGGGCCACAGATACGCAGTATTTT. The entire variable domain, with the rest obtained from reference TRBV9 and TRBJ2-3, is as follows: DSGVTQTPKHLITATGQRVTLRCSPRSGDLSVYWYQQSLDQGLQFLIQYYNGEERAKGNILERFSAQQFPDLHSELNLSSLELGDSALYFCASSVASGRATDTQYFGPGTRLTVL.